The 24 T cell receptor beta chains below all came from one sample that was sequenced in a study of response to subunit inactivated influenza vaccine. One entry per CDR3 protein results from TCRdb running MiXCR on the RT-PCR reads. The table has under 550,000 distinct CDR3 sequences, around 8% seen once. The source material was PBMCs from blood, sampled around 2 years after vaccination. Every receptor here comes from a man between 50 and 75 years old who received an inactivated influenza vaccine.

There are many counts of this clonotype. The genes are TRBV25-1 and TRBJ2-5, with D perhaps matching TRBD2 (6 bases). CDR3 length equals 13 residues. CDR1 is MGHDK, CDR2 SYGVNS, per germline. V was cut by 8 bases and J by 5 bases, with 15 bases left in between. As DNA, the CDR3 is TGTGCCAGCGGGGAGCCTGGGAGGGAGACCCAGTACTTC. Translating gives CASGEPGRETQYF.

The chain employs TRBV12-3 or TRBV12-4 and TRBJ1-5; 7 positions match TRBD1. V lost 6 bases to trimming and J lost 2 bases; unmatched junction nucleotides: 4. This CDR3 comprises 14 residues. The CDR3 loop reads CASRSQGGNQPQHF. CDR3 DNA: TGTGCCAGCAGGTCCCAGGGGGGCAATCAGCCCCAGCATTTT.

This clonotype has a count of ten or more. This rearrangement joins TRBV15 to TRBJ2-7; tentatively, D is TRBD2 (5 bases). This CDR3 region has 15 residues. Germline-derived CDR1 and CDR2 are LNHNV and YYDKDF (reference sequence). The V end lost 3 bases, the J end lost 1 base, and 13 bases lay between the germline ends. The CDR3 loop reads CATSSRGLASYEQYF. The CDR3 bases are TGTGCCACCAGCAGCCGTGGACTGGCATCCTACGAGCAGTACTTC.

The chain couples TRBV4-2 to TRBJ2-1; D possibly uses TRBD1 or TRBD2 (5 bases each). This CDR3 is built from 15 residues. V lost 4 bases to trimming and J lost 4 bases, with 14 bases between them. Germline V gene sequence: CDR1 LGHNA, CDR2 YNFKEQ. In DNA form, the CDR3 reads TGTGCCAGCAGCCGAACTGGGACGGCTTACAATGAGCAGTTCTTC. Its protein is CASSRTGTAYNEQFF.

The chain has TRBV20-1 and TRBJ2-7; 9 nucleotides agree with TRBD2. Germline V gives CDR1 DFQATT, CDR2 SNEGSKA (reference sequence). This CDR3 spans 14 amino acids. This CDR3 is CSVVAGDGGYEQYF. The CDR3 nucleotides read TGCAGCGTAGTAGCGGGAGACGGTGGGTACGAGCAGTACTTC.

V usage is TRBV7-8 and J usage is TRBJ2-2; tentative D call: TRBD1 (5 bases). Germline V CDR1 and CDR2: SGHVS, FQNEAQ. V lost 5 bases and J lost 5, with 21 bases in between. CDR3 length: 17 residues. The chain's CDR3 is CASSHLRYQGGTGELFF. CDR3 DNA: TGTGCCAGCAGCCACCTTCGTTATCAGGGTGGGACCGGGGAGCTGTTTTTT.

This clonotype was counted a few times. The chain has TRBV4-2 and TRBJ2-2; TRBD2 agrees at 10 bases. With V trimmed by 0 bases and J by 5 bases, 3 bases remained unmatched. CDR3 size: 16 residues. CDR1 LGHNA and CDR2 YNFKEQ come from the germline V gene. In DNA form, the CDR3 reads TGTGCCAGCAGCCAAGAAGCGGGGGGGCCTACCGGGGAGCTGTTTTTT. Residues: CASSQEAGGPTGELFF.

This clonotype was picked up a small number of times. The CDR3 protein is CSVSGQANSPLHF. As DNA, the CDR3 is TGCAGTGTATCGGGACAGGCAAATTCACCCCTCCACTTT. The chain is built from TRBV20-1 and TRBJ1-6; 8 nucleotides agree with TRBD1. CDR3 length: 13 residues. Germline loops: CDR1 DFQATT, CDR2 SNEGSKA (reference sequence). V shed 7 bases and J 7 bases; nucleotides not matched to a gene: 6.

This clonotype was observed many times. The chain joins TRBV4-3 to TRBJ2-5; 8 nucleotides agree with TRBD1. In germline, CDR1 is LGHNA, CDR2 YSLEER. This CDR3 is built from 17 residues. J lost 7 bases, V lost 2 bases, and 15 bases had no gene match. CDR3 residues: CASSQIKTGTGGGTQYF. CDR3 DNA: TGCGCCAGCAGCCAAATAAAAACCGGGACAGGAGGAGGGACCCAGTACTTC.

This clonotype has ten or more counts. The chain is built from TRBV29-1 and TRBJ1-2; no definite D call. V was clipped by 7 bases and J by 5 bases, with 17 bases between them. The CDR3 is 13 amino acids. CDR1 and CDR2 from the germline V gene are SQVTM and ANQGSEA. The chain's CDR3 is CSAYLAPIYGYTF. DNA for the CDR3: TGCAGCGCCTACCTGGCACCCATATATGGCTACACCTTC.

V usage is TRBV4-3 and J usage is TRBJ1-1; 7 bases are a match to TRBD1. Germline V gives CDR1 LGHNA, CDR2 YSLEER. The junction had 8 bases not matched to a gene; V was cut back by 4 bases and J by 6 bases. CDR3 length: 14 residues. This chain's CDR3 is CASSPGQAQPEAFF. CDR3 DNA: TGCGCCAGCAGCCCTGGACAGGCCCAGCCTGAAGCTTTCTTT.

V gene TRBV6-2 or TRBV6-3 combines with J gene TRBJ2-3, with D possibly being TRBD1 (6 bases). This CDR3 is built from 14 residues. The germline CDR1 and CDR2 sequences are MNHEY and SVGEGT. V lost 11 bases to trimming and J lost 0 bases, with 15 bases between them. CDR3 sequence reads: CADPGTRSTDTQYF. DNA of the CDR3: TGTGCCGACCCCGGGACACGTAGCACAGATACGCAGTATTTT.

This clonotype was counted at least ten times. The V gene is TRBV12-3 or TRBV12-4, the J gene TRBJ1-2; TRBD1 is a possible D gene (5 bases). Trimming pared 4 bases from V and 3 bases from J, leaving 15 bases between. The CDR3 totals 15 residues. The CDR3 nucleotides are TGTGCCAGCAGTTCCCGGGACGTTGGAGACTATGGCTACACCTTC. Protein sequence: CASSSRDVGDYGYTF.

This clonotype was observed many times. The CDR3 DNA reads TGCGCCAGCAGCTTGCGGACAGGTAACAATGAGCAGTTCTTC. The encoded protein is CASSLRTGNNEQFF. This rearrangement joins TRBV5-1 to TRBJ2-1, with TRBD1 identical over 7 bases. The CDR3 is made up of 14 amino acids. Trimming took 1 base from V and 5 from J; bases not matched to a gene: 3. Germline values: CDR1 SGHRS, CDR2 YFSETQ.

This clonotype occurred a few times. The chain links TRBV20-1 to TRBJ1-5, with 9 nucleotides matching TRBD1. CDR3 length: 15 residues. Germline V gene lookup returns CDR1 DFQATT and CDR2 SNEGSKA (reference sequence). The junction had 5 bases not matched to a gene; V was cut back by 1 base and J by 4 bases. CDR3 amino acids: CSARARDRENQPQHF. CDR3 sequence (DNA): TGCAGTGCTAGAGCCCGGGACAGGGAGAATCAGCCCCAGCATTTT.

This clonotype appeared a few times. The chain is built from TRBV6-2 or TRBV6-3 and TRBJ2-7, with 10 bases lining up with TRBD2. The germline V gene has CDR1 MNHEY and CDR2 SVGEGT. V shed 8 bases, J shed 0 bases, and the junction held 7 bases outside the gene matches. This CDR3 is 15 amino acids long. For the CDR3, the DNA is TGTGCCAGCTCTACCGGACTAGCGGTCTCCTACGAGCAGTACTTC. Translated: CASSTGLAVSYEQYF.

This clonotype was picked up many times. J is TRBJ2-1 and V is TRBV7-2, with D unresolved. The germline V gene has CDR1 SGHTA and CDR2 FQGNSA. CDR3 size: 12 residues. V was shortened by 3 bases and J by 5 bases, with 5 bases between the two germline ends. CDR3 DNA: TGTGCCAGCAGCTTTATCCACAATGAGCAGTTCTTC. Amino acids: CASSFIHNEQFF.

The chain uses TRBV7-2 and TRBJ2-3; the D is unclear. CDR3 length equals 11 residues. Germline V CDR1 and CDR2: SGHTA, FQGNSA. V shed 6 bases and J shed 6 bases, with 7 bases lying between them. The CDR3, as DNA: TGTGCCAGCAGATCGGTGGATACGCAGTATTTT. Its protein is CASRSVDTQYF.

The genes are TRBV11-2 and TRBJ2-3, with 7 positions matching TRBD1. J lost 6 bases, V lost 3 bases, and 3 bases had no gene match. The germline V gene has CDR1 SGHAT and CDR2 FQNNGV. The CDR3 covers 13 residues. DNA of the CDR3: TGTGCCAGCAGCTTCCTACAGGGGGATACGCAGTATTTT. Its protein product is CASSFLQGDTQYF.

This clonotype occurred a few times. This sequence joins TRBV15 and TRBJ2-5; the D is unclear. Germline V gene data show CDR1 as LNHNV and CDR2 as YYDKDF (reference sequence). Trimming took 1 base from V and 2 from J, leaving 5 bases between them. This CDR3 has 13 amino acids. CDR3 in amino acids: CATSRGRQETQYF. CDR3 DNA sequence: TGTGCCACCAGCAGAGGCAGGCAAGAGACCCAGTACTTC.

V gene TRBV9 combines with J gene TRBJ2-1; D may be TRBD1 (6 bases). This CDR3 has 15 residues. Germline V CDR1 and CDR2: SGDLS, YYNGEE. Between the trimmed V and J ends, which lost 4 bases and 0 bases, there was a span of 11 bases. The CDR3 sequence is CASSIGQSSYNEQFF. Written as DNA, the CDR3 is TGTGCCAGCAGCATCGGACAGAGCTCCTACAATGAGCAGTTCTTC. Full variable domain (rest looked up from reference TRBV9 and TRBJ2-1): DSGVTQTPKHLITATGQRVTLRCSPRSGDLSVYWYQQSLDQGLQFLIQYYNGEERAKGNILERFSAQQFPDLHSELNLSSLELGDSALYFCASSIGQSSYNEQFFGPGTRLTVL.

This clonotype was detected a few times. The chain joins TRBV20-1 to TRBJ2-4; maybe TRBD1 (5 bases). The germline V gene has CDR1 DFQATT and CDR2 SNEGSKA (reference sequence). V was trimmed by 0 bases and J by 7 bases, leaving 10 bases between them. The CDR3 consists of 13 residues. Here the CDR3 DNA reads TGCAGTGCTAGAGATGGGCACAGGAACATTCAGTACTTC. This translates into CSARDGHRNIQYF.

The J gene is TRBJ1-2, the V gene TRBV5-5; D call uncertain. Germline V gene lookup returns CDR1 SGHKS and CDR2 YYEKEE (reference sequence). Trimming removed 8 bases from V and 9 bases from J, with 17 bases in between. This CDR3 is built from 12 residues. The CDR3 spells CARSPGVGCYTF. The CDR3 nucleotides read TGTGCCAGGAGCCCTGGGGTTGGTTGCTACACCTTC.

This clonotype was observed a few times. J is TRBJ2-5 and V is TRBV5-1; 7 bases are a match to TRBD1. The CDR3 totals 15 residues. Germline V CDR1 and CDR2: SGHRS, YFSETQ. V shed 4 bases and J 5 bases; nucleotides not matched to a gene: 11. In DNA form, the CDR3 reads TGCGCCAGCAGCCCCGCAGGGGGTGTGGTCGAGACCCAGTACTTC. This gives the protein CASSPAGGVVETQYF.